The entry below gives a single T cell receptor beta chain sequence along with its context. Its antigen is not known. The data derive from a study of T cell responses to AZD1222 COVID-19 vaccine. The study's findings and limits: Of spike-specific TCRs, nearly half reportedly target regions left unmutated in variants. The span of vaccine-associated CD4 TCRs extended across spike, with dominance at 160-218 and 743-854. Among the donors, most were white British and more were female, and clonal diversity was possibly underestimated.

The table came from immunoSEQ multiplex PCR; TCRdb's copy has only in-frame clones and leaves some out. The table has 95,000 to 110,000 clones, more than 70% seen once; the top ten hold 5.5% to 8.5%. V was cut by 6 bases and J by 1 base, with 12 bases left in between. CDR3 size: 14 residues. Germline V gene data show CDR1 as MNHEY and CDR2 as SVGAGI. The chain is built from TRBV6-5 and TRBJ1-1, with a tentative D call TRBD1 (6 bases). This clonotype was sampled from an adult in good health. Sequencing used peripheral blood, obtained on day 0 of AZD1222 vaccination. This CDR3 reads CASSSSTGNTEAFF. The CDR3 DNA follows: TGTGCCAGCAGCTCTTCGACAGGGAACACTGAAGCTTTCTTT.